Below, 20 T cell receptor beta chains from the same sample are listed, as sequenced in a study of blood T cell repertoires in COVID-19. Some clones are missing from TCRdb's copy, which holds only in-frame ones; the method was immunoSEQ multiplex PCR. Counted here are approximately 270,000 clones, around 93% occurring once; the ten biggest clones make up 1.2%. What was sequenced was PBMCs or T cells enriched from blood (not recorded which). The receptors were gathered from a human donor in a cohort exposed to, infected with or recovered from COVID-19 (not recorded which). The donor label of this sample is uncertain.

CDR3: CASIPGQGSSYEQYF. CDR3 coding DNA: TGTGCCAGCATCCCGGGACAGGGGTCTTCCTACGAGCAGTACTTC. The V gene is TRBV2, the J gene TRBJ2-7; 10 nucleotides match TRBD1. J lost 1 base, V lost 7 bases, and 7 bases had no gene match. The CDR3 loop spans 15 amino acids. The germline V gene encodes CDR1 SNHLY and CDR2 FYNNEI.

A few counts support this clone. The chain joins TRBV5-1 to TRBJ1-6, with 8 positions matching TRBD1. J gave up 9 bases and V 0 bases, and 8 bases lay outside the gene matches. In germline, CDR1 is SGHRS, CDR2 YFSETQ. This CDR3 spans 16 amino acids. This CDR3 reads CASSLDQGAVSSPLHF. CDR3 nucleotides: TGCGCCAGCAGCTTGGATCAGGGGGCGGTTTCTTCACCCCTCCACTTT.

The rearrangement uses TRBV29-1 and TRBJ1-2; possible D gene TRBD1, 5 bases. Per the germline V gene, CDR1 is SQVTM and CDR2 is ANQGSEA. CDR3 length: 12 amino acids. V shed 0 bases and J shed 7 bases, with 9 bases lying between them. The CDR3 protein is CSVEDGRAGYTF. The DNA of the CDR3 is TGCAGCGTTGAAGATGGCAGGGCTGGCTACACCTTC.

The CDR3: CASSTRDRGAGYTF. The CDR3 DNA reads TGTGCCAGCAGCACGAGGGACCGGGGGGCCGGCTACACCTTC. This rearrangement joins TRBV21-1 to TRBJ1-2. TRBV21-1 is termed a pseudogene. The CDR3 consists of 14 residues.

The CDR3 protein is CASSNRFAGELFF. Here the CDR3 DNA reads TGTGCCAGTAGTAACAGGTTCGCCGGGGAGCTGTTTTTT. This rearrangement joins TRBV19 to TRBJ2-2; D may be TRBD1 (5 bases). The CDR3 runs 13 residues. The ends were cut back, 4 bases at V and 6 bases at J, with 9 bases in the middle. Germline-derived CDR1 and CDR2 are LNHDA and SQIVND (reference sequence).

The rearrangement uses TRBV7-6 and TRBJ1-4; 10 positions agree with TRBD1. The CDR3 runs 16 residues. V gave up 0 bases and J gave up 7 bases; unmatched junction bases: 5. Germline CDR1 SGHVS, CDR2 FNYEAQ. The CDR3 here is CASSLAPGQGIEKLFF. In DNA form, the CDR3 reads TGTGCCAGCAGCTTAGCACCGGGACAGGGGATTGAAAAACTGTTTTTT. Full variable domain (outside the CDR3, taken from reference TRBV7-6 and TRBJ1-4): GAGVSQSPRYKVTKRGQDVALRCDPISGHVSLYWYRQALGQGPEFLTYFNYEAQQDKSGLPNDRFSAERPEGSISTLTIQRTEQRDSAMYRCASSLAPGQGIEKLFFGSGTQLSVL.

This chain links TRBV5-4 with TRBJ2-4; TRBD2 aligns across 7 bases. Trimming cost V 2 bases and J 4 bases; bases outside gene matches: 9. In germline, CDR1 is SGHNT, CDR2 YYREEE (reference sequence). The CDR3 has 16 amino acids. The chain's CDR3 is CASSFGGEGRKNIQYF. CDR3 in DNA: TGTGCCAGCAGCTTTGGAGGGGAGGGGCGAAAAAACATTCAGTACTTC.

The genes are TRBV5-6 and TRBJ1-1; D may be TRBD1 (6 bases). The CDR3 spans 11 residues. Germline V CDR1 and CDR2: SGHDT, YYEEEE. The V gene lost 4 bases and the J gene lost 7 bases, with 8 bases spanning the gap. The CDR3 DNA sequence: TGTGCCAGCAGCCGGACAGTTGAAGCTTTCTTT. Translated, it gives CASSRTVEAFF.

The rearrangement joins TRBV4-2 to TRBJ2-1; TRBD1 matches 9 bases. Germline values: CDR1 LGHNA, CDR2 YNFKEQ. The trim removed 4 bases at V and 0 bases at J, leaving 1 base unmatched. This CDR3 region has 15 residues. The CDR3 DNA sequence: TGTGCCAGCAGCCTGGGACAGGGCTCCTACAATGAGCAGTTCTTC. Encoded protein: CASSLGQGSYNEQFF.

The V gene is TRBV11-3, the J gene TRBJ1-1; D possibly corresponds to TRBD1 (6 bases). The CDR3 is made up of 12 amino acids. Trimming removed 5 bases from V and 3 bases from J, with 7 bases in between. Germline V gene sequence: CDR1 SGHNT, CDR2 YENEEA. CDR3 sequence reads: CASSKGDTEAFF. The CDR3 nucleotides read TGTGCCAGCAGCAAGGGGGACACTGAAGCTTTCTTT. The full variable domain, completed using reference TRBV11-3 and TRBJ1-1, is EAGVVQSPRYKIIEKKQPVAFWCNPISGHNTLYWYLQNLGQGPELLIRYENEEAVDDSQLPKDRFSAERLKGVDSTLKIQPAELGDSAVYLCASSKGDTEAFFGQGTRLTVV.

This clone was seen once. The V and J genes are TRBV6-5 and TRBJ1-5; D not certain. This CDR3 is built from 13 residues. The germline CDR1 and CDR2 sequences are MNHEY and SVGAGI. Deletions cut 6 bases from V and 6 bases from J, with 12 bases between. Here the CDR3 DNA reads TGTGCCAGCAGGGGCGGGAGCGGTCAGCCCCAGCATTTT. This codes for CASRGGSGQPQHF.

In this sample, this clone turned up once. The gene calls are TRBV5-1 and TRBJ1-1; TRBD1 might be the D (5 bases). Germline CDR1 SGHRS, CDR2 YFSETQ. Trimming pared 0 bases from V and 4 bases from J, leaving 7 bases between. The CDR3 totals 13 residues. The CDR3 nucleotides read TGCGCCAGCAGCTTGGGAAGGGGCACTGAAGCTTTCTTT. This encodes CASSLGRGTEAFF.

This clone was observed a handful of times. CDR3 loop: CAWSVRGPTEAFF. CDR3 sequence (DNA): TGTGCCTGGAGTGTCAGGGGGCCCACTGAAGCTTTCTTT. This sequence joins TRBV30 and TRBJ1-1; 8 bases fit TRBD1. Germline V gene data show CDR1 as GTSNPN and CDR2 as SVGIG (reference sequence). V was clipped by 0 bases and J by 4 bases; unmatched bases: 1. The CDR3 spans 13 residues.

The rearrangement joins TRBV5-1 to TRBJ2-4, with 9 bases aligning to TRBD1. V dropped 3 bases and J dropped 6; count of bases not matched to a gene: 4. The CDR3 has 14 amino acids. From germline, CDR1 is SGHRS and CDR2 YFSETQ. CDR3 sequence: CASSSGQGGNIQYF. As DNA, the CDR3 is TGCGCCAGCAGCTCGGGACAGGGAGGAAACATTCAGTACTTC.

CDR3 region: CATSKAGTGNTEAFF. CDR3 DNA sequence: TGTGCCACCAGCAAAGCCGGGACAGGGAACACTGAAGCTTTCTTT. This chain joins TRBV15 and TRBJ1-1; 8 bases align to TRBD1. This CDR3 is 15 amino acids long. J gave up 1 base and V 4 bases, and 5 bases lay outside the gene matches. The germline CDR1 and CDR2 sequences are LNHNV and YYDKDF (reference sequence). Using reference TRBV15 and TRBJ1-1 for the parts outside the CDR3, the full variable domain is DAMVIQNPRYQVTQFGKPVTLSCSQTLNHNVMYWYQQKSSQAPKLLFHYYDKDFNNEADTPDNFQSRRPNTSFCFLDIRSPGLGDTAMYLCATSKAGTGNTEAFFGQGTRLTVV.

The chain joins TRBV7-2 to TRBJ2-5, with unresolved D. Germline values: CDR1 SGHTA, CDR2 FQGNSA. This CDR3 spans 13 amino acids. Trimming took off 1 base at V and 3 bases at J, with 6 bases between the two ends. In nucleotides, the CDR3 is TGTGCCAGCAGCTTAGACAGAGAAGAGACCCAGTACTTC. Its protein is CASSLDREETQYF.

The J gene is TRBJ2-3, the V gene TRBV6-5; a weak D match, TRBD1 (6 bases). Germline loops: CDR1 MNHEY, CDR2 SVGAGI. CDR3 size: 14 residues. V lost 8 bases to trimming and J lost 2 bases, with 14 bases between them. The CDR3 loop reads CASAFNRVTDTQYF. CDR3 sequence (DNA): TGTGCCAGCGCCTTCAACAGGGTCACAGATACGCAGTATTTT.

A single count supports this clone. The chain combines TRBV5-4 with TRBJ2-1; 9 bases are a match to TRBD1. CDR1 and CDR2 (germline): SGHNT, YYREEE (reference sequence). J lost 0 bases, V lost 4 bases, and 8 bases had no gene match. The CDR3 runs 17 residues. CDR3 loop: CASSVGTGLSSYNEQFF. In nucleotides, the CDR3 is TGTGCCAGCAGCGTCGGGACAGGGCTAAGCTCCTACAATGAGCAGTTCTTC.

The DNA of the CDR3 is TGTGCCAGCAGCTTAGTCGGGGGTGAATACAATGAGCAGTTCTTC. Protein product: CASSLVGGEYNEQFF. The V gene is TRBV11-2, the J gene TRBJ2-1; tentative D call: TRBD2 (6 bases). Trimming took 1 base from V and 4 from J, leaving 11 bases between them. The CDR3 runs to 15 residues. The germline CDR1 and CDR2 sequences are SGHAT and FQNNGV.

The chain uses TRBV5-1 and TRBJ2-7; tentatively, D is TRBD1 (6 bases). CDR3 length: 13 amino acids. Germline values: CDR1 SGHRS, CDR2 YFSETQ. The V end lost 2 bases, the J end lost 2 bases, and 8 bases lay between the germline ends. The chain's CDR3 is CASSFAGAYEQYF. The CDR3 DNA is TGCGCCAGCAGCTTCGCAGGGGCCTACGAGCAGTACTTC.